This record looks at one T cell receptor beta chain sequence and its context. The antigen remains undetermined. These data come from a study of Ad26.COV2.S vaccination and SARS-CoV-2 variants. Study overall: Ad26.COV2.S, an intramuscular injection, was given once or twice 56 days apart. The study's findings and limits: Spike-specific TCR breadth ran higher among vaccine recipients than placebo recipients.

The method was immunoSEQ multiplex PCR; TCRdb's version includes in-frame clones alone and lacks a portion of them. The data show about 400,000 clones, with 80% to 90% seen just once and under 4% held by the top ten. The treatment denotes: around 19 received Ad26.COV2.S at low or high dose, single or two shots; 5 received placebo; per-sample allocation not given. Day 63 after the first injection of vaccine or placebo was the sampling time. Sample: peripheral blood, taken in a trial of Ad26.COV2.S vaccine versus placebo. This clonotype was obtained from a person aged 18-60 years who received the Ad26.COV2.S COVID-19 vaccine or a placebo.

The CDR3 reads CASSQVASGGDSTDTQYF. In nucleotides, the CDR3 is TGTGCCAGCAGCCAGGTGGCTAGCGGGGGAGATAGCACAGATACGCAGTATTTT. The chain recombines TRBV11-3 with TRBJ2-3; 10 nucleotides line up with TRBD2. V lost 5 bases and J lost 0; bases outside the gene matches: 11. CDR1 and CDR2 (germline): SGHNT, YENEEA. CDR3 size: 18 residues.